In its sample, the clone carrying this T cell receptor beta chain was seen many times. This specimen comes from a study of blood T cell repertoires in COVID-19. As for the study in general: From the United States, Italy and Spain came samples of acute and convalescent COVID-19.

Method: immunoSEQ multiplex PCR; TCRdb's copy keeps in-frame clones and lacks some. The sample yields about 200,000 clones, roughly 80% seen once. This sequence was found in a woman at least 80 years old with acute or convalescent COVID-19. The sequenced sample consisted of peripheral blood.

This chain's CDR3 is CASSPGTWSYNEQFF. CDR3 in DNA: TGTGCCAGCAGCCCTGGGACTTGGTCCTACAATGAGCAGTTCTTC. This chain connects TRBV7-3 to TRBJ2-1; maybe TRBD2 (6 bases). CDR3 length: 15 residues. Germline V gene data show CDR1 as SGHTA and CDR2 as FQGTGA. With 5 bases removed from V and 1 base from J, the gap between germline ends came to 12 bases.